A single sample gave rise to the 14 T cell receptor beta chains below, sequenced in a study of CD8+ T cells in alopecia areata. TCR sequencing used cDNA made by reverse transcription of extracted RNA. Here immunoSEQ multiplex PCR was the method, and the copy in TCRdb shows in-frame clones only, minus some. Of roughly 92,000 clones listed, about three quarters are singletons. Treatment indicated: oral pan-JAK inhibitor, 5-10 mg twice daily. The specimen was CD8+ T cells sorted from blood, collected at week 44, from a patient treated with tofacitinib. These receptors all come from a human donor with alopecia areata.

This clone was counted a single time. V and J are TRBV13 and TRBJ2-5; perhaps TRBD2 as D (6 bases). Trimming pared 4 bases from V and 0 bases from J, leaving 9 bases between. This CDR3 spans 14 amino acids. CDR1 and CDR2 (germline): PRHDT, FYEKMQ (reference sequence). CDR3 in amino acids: CASSSWGDQETQYF. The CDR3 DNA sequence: TGTGCCAGCAGCTCGTGGGGGGACCAAGAGACCCAGTACTTC.

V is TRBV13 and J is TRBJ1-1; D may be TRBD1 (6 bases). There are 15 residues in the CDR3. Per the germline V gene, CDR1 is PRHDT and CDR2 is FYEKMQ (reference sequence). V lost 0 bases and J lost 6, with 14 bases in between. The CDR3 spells CASSLGRRGASEAFF. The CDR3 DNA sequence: TGTGCCAGCAGCTTAGGCCGACGGGGGGCGTCTGAAGCTTTCTTT.

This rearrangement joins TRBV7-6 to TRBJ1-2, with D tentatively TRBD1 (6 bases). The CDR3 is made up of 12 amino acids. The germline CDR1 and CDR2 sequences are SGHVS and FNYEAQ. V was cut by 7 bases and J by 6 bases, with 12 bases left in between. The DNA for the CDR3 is TGTGCCAGCACCTCAGGGGTCGATGGCTACACCTTC. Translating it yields CASTSGVDGYTF.

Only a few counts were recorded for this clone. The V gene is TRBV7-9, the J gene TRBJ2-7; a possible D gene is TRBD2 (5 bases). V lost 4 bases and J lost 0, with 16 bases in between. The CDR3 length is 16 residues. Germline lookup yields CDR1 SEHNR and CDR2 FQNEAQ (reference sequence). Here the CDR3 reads CASSSPRGQLSYEQYF. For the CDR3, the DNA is TGTGCCAGCAGCTCCCCTCGAGGGCAGCTCTCCTACGAGCAGTACTTC. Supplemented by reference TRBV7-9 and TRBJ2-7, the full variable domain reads DTGVSQNPRHKITKRGQNVTFRCDPISEHNRLYWYRQTLGQGPEFLTYFQNEAQLEKSRLLSDRFSAERPKGSFSTLEIQRTEQGDSAMYLCASSSPRGQLSYEQYFGPGTRLTVT.

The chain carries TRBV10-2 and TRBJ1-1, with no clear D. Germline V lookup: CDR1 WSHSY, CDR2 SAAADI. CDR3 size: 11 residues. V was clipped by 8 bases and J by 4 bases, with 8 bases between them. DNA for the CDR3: TGCGCCAGCCAACAAGGCACTGAAGCTTTCTTT. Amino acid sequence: CASQQGTEAFF.

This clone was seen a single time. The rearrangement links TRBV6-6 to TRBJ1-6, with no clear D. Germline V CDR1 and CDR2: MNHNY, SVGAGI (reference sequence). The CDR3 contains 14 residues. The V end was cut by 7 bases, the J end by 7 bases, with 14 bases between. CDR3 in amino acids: CASTTQSLNSPLHF. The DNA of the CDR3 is TGTGCCAGCACTACCCAGAGTTTGAATTCACCCCTCCACTTT.

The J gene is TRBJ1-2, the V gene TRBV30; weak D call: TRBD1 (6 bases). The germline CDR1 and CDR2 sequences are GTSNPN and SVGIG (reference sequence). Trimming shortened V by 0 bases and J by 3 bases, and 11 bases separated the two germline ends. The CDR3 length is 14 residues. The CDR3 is CAWSVAGVDYGYTF. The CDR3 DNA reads TGTGCCTGGAGTGTCGCAGGGGTGGACTATGGCTACACCTTC.

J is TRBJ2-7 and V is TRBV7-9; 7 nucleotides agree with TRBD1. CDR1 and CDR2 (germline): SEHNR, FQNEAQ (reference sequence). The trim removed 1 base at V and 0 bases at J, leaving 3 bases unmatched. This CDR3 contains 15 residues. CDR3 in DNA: TGTGCCAGCAGCTTAGTATCAGGGGGCTCCTACGAGCAGTACTTC. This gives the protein CASSLVSGGSYEQYF.

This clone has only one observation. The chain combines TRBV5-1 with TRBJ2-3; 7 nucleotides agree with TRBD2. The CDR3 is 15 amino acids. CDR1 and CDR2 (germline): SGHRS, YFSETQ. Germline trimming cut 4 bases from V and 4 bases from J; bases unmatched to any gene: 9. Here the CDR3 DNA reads TGCGCCAGCAGCCCAGCGGGGAATTGGGCAGATACGCAGTATTTT. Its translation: CASSPAGNWADTQYF.

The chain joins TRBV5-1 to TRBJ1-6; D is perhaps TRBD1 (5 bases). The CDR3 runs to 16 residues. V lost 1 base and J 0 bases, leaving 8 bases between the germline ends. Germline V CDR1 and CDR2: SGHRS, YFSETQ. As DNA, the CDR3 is TGCGCCAGCAGCTTGCAGGGAAGCTCCTATAATTCACCCCTCCACTTT. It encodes CASSLQGSSYNSPLHF.

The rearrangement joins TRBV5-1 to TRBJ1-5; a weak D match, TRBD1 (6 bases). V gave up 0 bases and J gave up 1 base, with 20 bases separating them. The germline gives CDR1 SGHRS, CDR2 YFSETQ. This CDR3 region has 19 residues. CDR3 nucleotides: TGCGCCAGCAGCTTGGATATCAACAGGGACTCATACAGCAATCAGCCCCAGCATTTT. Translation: CASSLDINRDSYSNQPQHF.

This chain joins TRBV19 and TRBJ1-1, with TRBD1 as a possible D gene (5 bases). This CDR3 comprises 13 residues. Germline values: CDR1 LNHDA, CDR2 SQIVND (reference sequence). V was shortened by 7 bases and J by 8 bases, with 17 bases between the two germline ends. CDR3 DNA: TGTGCCAGTACCACAACGGGGCCATTAGAAGCTTTCTTT. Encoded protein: CASTTTGPLEAFF.

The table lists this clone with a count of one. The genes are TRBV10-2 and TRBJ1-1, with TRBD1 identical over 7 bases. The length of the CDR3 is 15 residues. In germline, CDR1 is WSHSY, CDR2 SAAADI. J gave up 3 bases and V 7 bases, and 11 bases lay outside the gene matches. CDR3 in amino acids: CASTLRQGADTEAFF. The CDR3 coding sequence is TGCGCCAGCACCCTCCGACAGGGAGCGGACACTGAAGCTTTCTTT.

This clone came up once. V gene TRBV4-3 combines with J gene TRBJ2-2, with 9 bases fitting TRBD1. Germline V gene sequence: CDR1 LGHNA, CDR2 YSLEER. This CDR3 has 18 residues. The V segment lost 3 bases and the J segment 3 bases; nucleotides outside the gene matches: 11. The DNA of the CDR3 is TGCGCCAGCAGCCAGGATACAAGGGGACAGGGACACACCGGGGAGCTGTTTTTT. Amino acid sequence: CASSQDTRGQGHTGELFF.